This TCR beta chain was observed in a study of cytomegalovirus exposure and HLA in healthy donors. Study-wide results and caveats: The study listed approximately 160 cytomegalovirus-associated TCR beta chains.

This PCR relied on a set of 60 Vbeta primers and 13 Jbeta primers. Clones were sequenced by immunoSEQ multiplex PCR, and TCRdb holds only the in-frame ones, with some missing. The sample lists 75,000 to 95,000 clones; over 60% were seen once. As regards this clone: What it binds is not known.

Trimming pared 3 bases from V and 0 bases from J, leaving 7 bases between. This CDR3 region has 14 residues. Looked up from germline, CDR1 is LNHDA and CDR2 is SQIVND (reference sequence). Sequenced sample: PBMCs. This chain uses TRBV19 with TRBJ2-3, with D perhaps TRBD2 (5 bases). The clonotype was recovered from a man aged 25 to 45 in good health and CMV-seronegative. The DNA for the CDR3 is TGTGCCAGTAGTATCGGACTGAGCACAGATACGCAGTATTTT. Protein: CASSIGLSTDTQYF.